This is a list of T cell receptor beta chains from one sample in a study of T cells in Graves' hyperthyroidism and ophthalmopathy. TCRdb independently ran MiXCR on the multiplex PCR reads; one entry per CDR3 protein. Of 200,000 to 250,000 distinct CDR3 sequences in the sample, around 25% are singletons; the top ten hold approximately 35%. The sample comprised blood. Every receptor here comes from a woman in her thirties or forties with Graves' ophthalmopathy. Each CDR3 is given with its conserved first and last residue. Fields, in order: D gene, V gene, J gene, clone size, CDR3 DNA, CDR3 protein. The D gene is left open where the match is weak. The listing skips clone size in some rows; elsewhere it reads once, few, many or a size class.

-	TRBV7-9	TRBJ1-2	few	TGTGCCAGCAGCTTAGTGAGGGGGGTCGACTATGGCTACACCTTC	CASSLVRGVDYGYTF
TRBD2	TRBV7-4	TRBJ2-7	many	TGTGCCAGCAGCTTACCCGGGACTAGTGACGAGCAGTACTTC	CASSLPGTSDEQYF
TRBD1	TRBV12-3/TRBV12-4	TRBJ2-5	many	TGTGCCAGCAGTCCACCGGGACAGGGGGGGCTAGAGACCCAGTACTTC	CASSPPGQGGLETQYF
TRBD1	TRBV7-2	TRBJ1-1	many	TGTGCCAGCAGCATAGCGACAGGGGGCACTGAAGCTTTCTTT	CASSIATGGTEAFF
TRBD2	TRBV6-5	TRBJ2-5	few	TGTGCCAGCAGTTCCCGGACTAGCGGGAGAGGGATAGAGACCCAGTACTTC	CASSSRTSGRGIETQYF
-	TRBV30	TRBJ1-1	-	TGTGCCTGGAGTGTACTGGGACTGGGTGAAGCTTTCTTT	CAWSVLGLGEAFF
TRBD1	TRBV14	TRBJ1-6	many	TGTGCCAGCAGCCAAGGACAGGGGGCGAATTCACCCCTCCACTTT	CASSQGQGANSPLHF
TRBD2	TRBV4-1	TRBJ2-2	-	TGCGCCAGCAGCCATACTACAGGACTAGCGGGAGTTGTATCCGGGGAGCTGTTTTTT	CASSHTTGLAGVVSGELFF
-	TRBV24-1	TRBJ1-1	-	TGTGCCACCAGGGGGACGGACGAAGCTTTCTTT	CATRGTDEAFF
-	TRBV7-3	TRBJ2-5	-	TGTGCCAGCAGCCCCGGCGTCGATTCGTTCCAGTACTTC	CASSPGVDSFQYF
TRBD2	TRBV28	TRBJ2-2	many	TGTGCCAGCAGTTCGTCGGGACTAGGGGGCGGGGAGCTGTTTTTT	CASSSSGLGGGELFF
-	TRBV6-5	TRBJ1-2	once	TGTGCCAGCAGTTACGGGAGCCCCGAACTCTATGGCTACACCTTC	CASSYGSPELYGYTF
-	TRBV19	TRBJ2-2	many	TGTGCCAGTAGTATAAGTAAGGGTACCGGGGAGCTGTTTTTT	CASSISKGTGELFF
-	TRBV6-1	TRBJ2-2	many	TGTGCCAGCAGTGAAAGGGGTACGGCCACCGGGGAGCTGTTTTTT	CASSERGTATGELFF
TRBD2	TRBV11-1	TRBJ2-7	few	TGTGCCAGCAGCTCCCAATTGGCTAGCGGGAGCTACGAGCAGTACTTC	CASSSQLASGSYEQYF
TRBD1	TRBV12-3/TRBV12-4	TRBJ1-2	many	TGTGCCAGCAGCACAGGGGAGGCTAACTATGGCTACACCTTC	CASSTGEANYGYTF
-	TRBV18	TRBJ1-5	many	TGTGCCAGCTCAACCACCATGACGGGAGTGTATCAGCCCCAGCATTTT	CASSTTMTGVYQPQHF
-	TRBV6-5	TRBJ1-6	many	TGTGCCAGCAGGCAGACAGGCGATTCACCCCTCCACTTT	CASRQTGDSPLHF
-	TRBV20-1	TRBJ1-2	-	TGCAGTGCTAAGGTGCGGGAGTCTGGCTATGGCTACACCTTC	CSAKVRESGYGYTF
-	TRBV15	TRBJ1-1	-	TGTGCCACCAGCAGAGAGGCGGGATTCGTGGCTGAAGCTTTCTTT	CATSREAGFVAEAFF
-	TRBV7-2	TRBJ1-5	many	TGTGCCAGCAGCCCCGGAGGGGTGATGGTTAATCAGCCCCAGCATTTT	CASSPGGVMVNQPQHF
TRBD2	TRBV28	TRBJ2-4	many	TGTGCCAGCGAGCTCGGGGGGGCCCTGAACATTCAGTACTTC	CASELGGALNIQYF
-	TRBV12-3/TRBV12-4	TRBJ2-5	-	TGTGCCAGCAGCCAGGGACATCCCAACCTCCAAGAGACCCAGTACTTC	CASSQGHPNLQETQYF
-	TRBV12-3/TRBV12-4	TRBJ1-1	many	TGTGCCAGCACCAGAGCAGGAGGGAACACTGAAGCTTTCTTT	CASTRAGGNTEAFF
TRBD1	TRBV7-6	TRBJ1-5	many	TGTGCCAGCAGCTTAGACCAGGGGGAATGGGGCAATCAGCCCCAGCATTTT	CASSLDQGEWGNQPQHF